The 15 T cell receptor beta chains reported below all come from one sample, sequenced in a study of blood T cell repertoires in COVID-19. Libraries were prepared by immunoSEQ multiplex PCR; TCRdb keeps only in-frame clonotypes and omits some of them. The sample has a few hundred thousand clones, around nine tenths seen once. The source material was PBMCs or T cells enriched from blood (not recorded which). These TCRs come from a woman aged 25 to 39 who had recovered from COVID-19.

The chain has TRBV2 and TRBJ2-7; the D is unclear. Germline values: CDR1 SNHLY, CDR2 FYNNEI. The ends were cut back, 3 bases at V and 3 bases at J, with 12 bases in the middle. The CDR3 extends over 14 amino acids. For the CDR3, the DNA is TGTGCCAGCAGTGACACCATAGCAGACTACGAGCAGTACTTC. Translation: CASSDTIADYEQYF.

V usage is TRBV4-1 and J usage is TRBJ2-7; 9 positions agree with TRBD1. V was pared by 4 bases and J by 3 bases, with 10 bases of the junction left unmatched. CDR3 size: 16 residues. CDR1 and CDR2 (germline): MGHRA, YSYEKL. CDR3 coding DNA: TGCGCCAGCAGCCGCATTGCTACGGGACAGGGCTACGAGCAGTACTTC. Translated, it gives CASSRIATGQGYEQYF.

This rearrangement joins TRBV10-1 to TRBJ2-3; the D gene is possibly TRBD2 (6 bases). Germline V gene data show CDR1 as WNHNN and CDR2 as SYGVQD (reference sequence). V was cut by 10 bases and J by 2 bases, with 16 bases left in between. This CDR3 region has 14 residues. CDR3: CATPWGDLTDTQYF. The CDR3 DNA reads TGCGCCACCCCCTGGGGGGATCTCACAGATACGCAGTATTTT.

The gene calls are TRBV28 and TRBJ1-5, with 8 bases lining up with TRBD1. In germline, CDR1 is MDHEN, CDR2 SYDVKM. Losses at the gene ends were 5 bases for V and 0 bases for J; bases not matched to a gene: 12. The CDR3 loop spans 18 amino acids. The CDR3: CASSLRDRRTYSNQPQHF. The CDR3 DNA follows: TGTGCCAGCAGTCTTAGGGACAGGAGGACATATAGCAATCAGCCCCAGCATTTT. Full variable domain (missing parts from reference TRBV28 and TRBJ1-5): DVKVTQSSRYLVKRTGEKVFLECVQDMDHENMFWYRQDPGLGLRLIYFSYDVKMKEKGDIPEGYSVSREKKERFSLILESASTNQTSMYLCASSLRDRRTYSNQPQHFGDGTRLSIL.

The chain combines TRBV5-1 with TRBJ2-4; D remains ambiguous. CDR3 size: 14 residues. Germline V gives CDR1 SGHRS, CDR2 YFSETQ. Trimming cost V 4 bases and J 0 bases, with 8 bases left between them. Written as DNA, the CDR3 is TGCGCCAGCAGCCTAGAGCTAGCCAAAAACATTCAGTACTTC. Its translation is CASSLELAKNIQYF. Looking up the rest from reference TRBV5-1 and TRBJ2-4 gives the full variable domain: KAGVTQTPRYLIKTRGQQVTLSCSPISGHRSVSWYQQTPGQGLQFLFEYFSETQRNKGNFPGRFSGRQFSNSRSEMNVSTLELGDSALYLCASSLELAKNIQYFGAGTRLSVL.

The CDR3 DNA sequence: TGTGCCAGCAAGGACACTACGAACACCGGGGAGCTGTTTTTT. It yields the protein CASKDTTNTGELFF. The J gene is TRBJ2-2, the V gene TRBV7-9, with a weak D call TRBD1 (5 bases). V lost 7 bases and J lost 0, with 9 bases in between. CDR1 SEHNR and CDR2 FQNEAQ come from the germline V gene (reference sequence). CDR3 length: 14 residues.

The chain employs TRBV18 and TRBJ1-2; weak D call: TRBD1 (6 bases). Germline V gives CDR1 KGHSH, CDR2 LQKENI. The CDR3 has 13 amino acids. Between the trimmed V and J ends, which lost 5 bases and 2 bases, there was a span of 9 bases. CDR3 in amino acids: CASSSGENYGYTF. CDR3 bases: TGTGCCAGCTCATCAGGGGAGAACTATGGCTACACCTTC.

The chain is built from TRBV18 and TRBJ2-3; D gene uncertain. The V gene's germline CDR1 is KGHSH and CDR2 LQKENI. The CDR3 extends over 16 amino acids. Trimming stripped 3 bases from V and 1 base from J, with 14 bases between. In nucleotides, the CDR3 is TGTGCCAGCTCACCCCCGGCTATGGGCGGCACAGATACGCAGTATTTT. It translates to CASSPPAMGGTDTQYF.

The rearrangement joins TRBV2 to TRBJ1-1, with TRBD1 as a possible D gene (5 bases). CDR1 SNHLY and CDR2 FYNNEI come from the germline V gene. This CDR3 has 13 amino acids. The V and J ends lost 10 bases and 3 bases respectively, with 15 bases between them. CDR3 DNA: TGTGCCACACACCAGACGGGGGACACTGAAGCTTTCTTT. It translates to CATHQTGDTEAFF.

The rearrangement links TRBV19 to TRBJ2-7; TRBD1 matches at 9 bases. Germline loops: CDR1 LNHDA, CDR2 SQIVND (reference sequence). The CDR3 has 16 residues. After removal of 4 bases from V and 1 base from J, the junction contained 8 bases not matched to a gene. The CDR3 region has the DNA TGTGCCAGTAGTACTTGGGGACAGGGTGAATCCTACGAGCAGTACTTC. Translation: CASSTWGQGESYEQYF. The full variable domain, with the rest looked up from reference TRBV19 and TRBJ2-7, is DGGITQSPKYLFRKEGQNVTLSCEQNLNHDAMYWYRQDPGQGLRLIYYSQIVNDFQKGDIAEGYSVSREKKESFPLTVTSAQKNPTAFYLCASSTWGQGESYEQYFGPGTRLTVT.

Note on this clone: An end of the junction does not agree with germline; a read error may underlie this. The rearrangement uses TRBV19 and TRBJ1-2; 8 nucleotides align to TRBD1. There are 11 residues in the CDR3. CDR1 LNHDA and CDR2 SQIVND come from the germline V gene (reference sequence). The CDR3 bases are TGTGCCAGTAAAATGACAGGGGCTCATATCTTC. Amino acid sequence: CASKMTGAHIF.

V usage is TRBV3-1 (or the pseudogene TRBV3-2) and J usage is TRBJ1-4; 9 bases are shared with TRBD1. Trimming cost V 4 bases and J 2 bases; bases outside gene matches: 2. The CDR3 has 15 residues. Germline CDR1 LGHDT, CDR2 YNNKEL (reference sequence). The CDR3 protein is CASSPQGATNEKLFF. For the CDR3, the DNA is TGTGCCAGCAGCCCACAGGGGGCGACTAATGAAAAACTGTTTTTT.

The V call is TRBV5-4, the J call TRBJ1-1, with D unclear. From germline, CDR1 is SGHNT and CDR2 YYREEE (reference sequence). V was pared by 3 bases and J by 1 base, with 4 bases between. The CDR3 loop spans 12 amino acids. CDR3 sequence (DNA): TGTGCCAGCAGCTCAGGGAACACTGAAGCTTTCTTT. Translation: CASSSGNTEAFF.

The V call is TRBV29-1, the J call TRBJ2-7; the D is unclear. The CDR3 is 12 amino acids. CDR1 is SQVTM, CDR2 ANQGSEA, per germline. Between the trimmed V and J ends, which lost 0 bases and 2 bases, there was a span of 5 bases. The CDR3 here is CSVEDPPYEQYF. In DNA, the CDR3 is TGCAGCGTTGAAGATCCTCCCTACGAGCAGTACTTC.

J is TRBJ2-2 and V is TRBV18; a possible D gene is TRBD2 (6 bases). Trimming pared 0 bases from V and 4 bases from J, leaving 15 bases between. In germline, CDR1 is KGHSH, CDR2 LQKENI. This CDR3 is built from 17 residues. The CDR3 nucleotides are TGTGCCAGCTCACCACCTCGTCAGGGACTCCTCACCGGGGAGCTGTTTTTT. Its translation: CASSPPRQGLLTGELFF.